This TCR beta chain was observed in a study of cytomegalovirus exposure and HLA in healthy donors (TCRdb year 2017). Some background on the complete study: In an earlier analysis of 587 of the donors, 276 Gb of sequence data and 120 million or so unique TCR beta sequences from roughly 200 million T cells were reported. The number of typed donors differed by locus: roughly 620-640 for A, B, C, DRB1 and DQB1; some 540 for DQA1; some 610 for DPA1; and about 450 for DPB1. Every repertoire in the discovery cohort had been generated on one and the same sequencing platform. To predict cytomegalovirus infection status, the study combined high-throughput TCR immunosequencing, statistical association of individual TCRs with disease status, and machine learning. Among the roughly 400 genotyped donors, about 85% belonged to the genetic ancestry cluster associated with self-reported Caucasian donors. An earlier analysis of around 580 of the donors used high-throughput TCR beta sequencing to judge whether each TCR beta V gene segment behaved as functional or pseudogenic. HLA typing included class I and class II loci at four-digit resolution. A later analysis re-examined previously published TCR beta repertoires from roughly 650 donors and added high-resolution HLA genotyping to investigate patterns of TCR occurrence. On average, 235,054 unique TCR beta nucleotide sequences were sequenced per donor among fewer than 500 genotyped donors of the cohort, with 15% to 20% of those sequences being non-productive. Genome-wide SNP genotypes for about 65% of the 666 donors were used in a later genetic analysis, which treated that subset as a discovery cohort. A separate validation cohort of 100 to 150 different subjects was used in addition to the 666-subject first cohort. In the later analysis, no new phenotypic data were used to find candidate immune exposures; instead, reliance was placed on TCR beta sequences and their occurrence across donors. Alongside the repertoire data, information on donor age, sex, ethnicity and CMV serostatus was compiled. An early release that covered roughly 600 HLA-typed donors contained approximately 300 gigabases of sequencing data and around 80 million unique TCR sequences. The study used immunosequencing to profile the T cell repertoires of several hundred subjects and linked those repertoires to cytomegalovirus serostatus. The study was designed to test whether signatures of past pathogen exposure could be identified by cataloging public T cell receptors. Because of strong linkage in the cohort, a handful of DR-DQ haplotypes were treated as single units for association and clustering.

Based on the germline V gene, the CDR1 and CDR2 sequences are SNHLY and FYNNEI. Trimming at the junction amounts to 4 bases on V and 7 bases on J, and the germline ends lie 16 bases apart. The CDR3 sequence holds 14 residues, the cysteine and phenylalanine included. Solely the CDR3 DNA is kept, with 42 bases framed from the first base. In total, fewer than 750 healthy bone marrow donors made up the cohort. All cohort members were sampled while nominally healthy, although unrecorded immune exposures were likely present. The donor was CMV seronegative and belonged to the group of 380 or so seronegative cohort members. A peripheral blood sample was collected from each donor, and TCR beta sequencing was performed on peripheral blood mononuclear cells. The Qiagen DNeasy Blood Extraction Kit was used to extract genomic DNA from the blood cell samples. Paper-wide results and their limitations: In an earlier analysis of 587 of the donors, most TCR beta V segments appeared in productive rearrangements about 87% or about 30% of the time, broadly matching IMGT annotations. Most TCR sequences were seen in very few donors, while some public TCRs were found in many individuals. Sequencing depth was assumed to be roughly uniform across donors in the presence/absence analyses, though that assumption may not hold. A further reported finding was that TCR beta sequences accurately predicted the HLA-A and HLA-B alleles for most subjects in the first cohort. When HLA alleles, especially DR and DQ, strongly co-occurred, TCR associations were difficult to assign to individual alleles. In vitro tests confirmed that a few of the cytomegalovirus-associated TCR beta chains recognize cytomegalovirus antigens. In a later analysis, HLA-associated TCR beta chains showed more clonal expansion and lower generation probabilities than non-associated chains that were equally common. At a false discovery rate of 0.05, a later analysis linked under 20,000 TCR beta sequences to specific HLA alleles. In both the original and validation cohorts, the classifier was reported to diagnose cytomegalovirus status with high specificity and sensitivity. According to the authors, the approach could potentially be generalized to other disease states and immunological phenotypes. The 87-base-pair reads could not distinguish some IMGT-functional V segments, including TRBV6-2 and TRBV6-3, so those segments were excluded. According to a later genetic analysis, donors in an Asian-associated ancestry cluster had fewer N-insertions in productive TCRs than the approximately 670-donor mean. In a later analysis, the rate of TCR association differed among HLA loci, with DRB1 alleles having the most associated TCRs and HLA-C alleles having the fewest. The earlier analysis of nearly 600 of the donors excluded over 15 rarely observed V segments, including chromosome 9 orphons, because counts were too low. An association between a missense DCLRE1C variant and V-gene and J-gene trimming of TCR beta chains was found in a later genetic analysis and replicated in an independent cohort. In a later analysis, several top co-occurrence clusters were reported to appear linked to parvovirus B19, influenza, CMV and Epstein-Barr virus. HLA typing was unavailable for some donors at each locus, so association tests used only the typed subset. In this cohort, only TCR beta chains were sequenced, and detectable features were limited by the absence of alpha or paired-chain data. The only immune exposure information available for the cohort was CMV serostatus. Linkage disequilibrium might explain the correlated functional status among segregating V segments, but an unknown experimental factor could not be excluded. The study listed approximately 150 TCR beta chains as associated with cytomegalovirus. In a later analysis, most CMV-associated TCR beta chains were found to appear HLA-restricted, with HLA associations seemingly driven largely by CMV exposure. A group of highly shared sequence variants was considered likely to be a technical artifact of the sequencing pipeline.

Only one count was recorded for this clone. This receptor's antigen is unknown. Base qualities were left out, and no much larger clone turns up one base away. Libraries were made using the immunoSEQ multiplex PCR assay. For the multiplex PCR, a mixture combining 60 forward primers for TCR Vbeta segments and 13 reverse primers for TCR Jbeta segments was used. Amplification of the CDR3 region of rearranged TCR beta genes was performed with a multiplex PCR assay on genomic DNA. The amplified TCR beta libraries were sequenced on the Illumina HiSeq System as 87-base-pair reads. Processing in the source paper ran as follows. A later analysis counted about 76 million unique TCR beta chains across the 600 to 850 repertoires, and roughly 10 million of these chains were shared by at least two donors. Raw reads were error-corrected and collapsed into unique sequences by a nearest-neighbor algorithm in which closely related sequences were merged to remove PCR and sequencing errors. CDR3 sequences were aligned to IMGT reference sequences to assign V, D and J gene segments. For a sequence to be retained, a match of at least six nucleotides was required to both a V gene segment and a J gene segment. A rearrangement counted as productive if the CDR3 had no stop codons and remained in frame with V and J, and every other rearrangement counted as non-productive. Following IMGT convention, CDR3 was defined as the stretch from the second conserved V-encoded cysteine to the conserved J-encoded phenylalanine. Sequences without an unambiguous match to a single V gene segment were excluded from the earlier analysis of several hundred of the donors. An earlier analysis of under 750 of the donors called V segments functional above 56.7% productive rearrangements and segregating when the between-donor standard deviation exceeded 5%. To diagnose cytomegalovirus status from the catalog of TCR beta chain sequences, a statistical classification framework was built. In a later analysis, V and J genes were assigned by comparing TCR nucleotide sequences against IMGT/GENE-DB human TR gene sequences. The TCRdist pipeline was used in a later analysis to assign CDR3 sequences and most-parsimonious VDJ recombination scenarios. In a later analysis, every TCR beta chain was defined by the combination of its CDR3 amino acid sequence and its V-gene family, and reads without a unique V-gene family were dropped. To address suspected cross-contamination and a sequencing artifact, a later analysis removed around 590 highly shared, low-generation-probability nucleotide sequences. For each public chain, a later analysis derived a clonal expansion index from normalized ranks of inferred template counts within each repertoire. A later analysis computed generation probabilities with a VDJ recombination model fitted to out-of-frame rearrangements, and checked the results against IGoR. In a later analysis, hypergeometric tests were used to score TCR-TCR, TCR-HLA and TCR-CMV co-occurrence, with a repertoire-size bias correction applied to TCR pairs. To estimate false discovery rates, a later analysis permuted the HLA or CMV assignments 20 times. In a later analysis, co-occurring TCRs were grouped using DBSCAN, and TCRdist sequence similarity was added for clustering within HLA-allele-positive subsets. Repertoires with fewer than 30,000 or more than 120,000 public chains were left out of co-occurrence clustering, as were a handful of repertoires with anomalous nucleotide sharing. TCRdb holds this immuneACCESS table with in-frame rearrangements only. Some clones are missing; in checked studies, unresolved V genes explain under half, and the rest has no known cause. The DNA gave D and trimming, while V, J and clone size come from that table. For this sample the table gives over 200,000 clones, of which nearly 80% were detected only once. Jointly, the top ten make up around 1.9% of the sample.

In this chain, TRBV2 is recombined with TRBJ1-1; the D gene identity is not certain. This sequence originates from a male donor in good health and CMV-seronegative. The specimen was PBMCs. The CDR3 region reads CASSAYGGRGEAFF. The DNA reads as follows: TGTGCCAGCAGTGCCTATGGAGGACGGGGTGAAGCTTTCTTT.